The source of this TCR beta chain is a study of radiation and T cells in renal cell carcinoma. Overall study context: Nephrectomy followed 15 Gy stereotactic body radiation by 4 weeks.

Time point described: blood 2 weeks post-SBRT. Treatment described: 15 Gy SBRT to primary tumor, nephrectomy 4 weeks later. The repertoire was sequenced with immunoSEQ multiplex PCR; TCRdb's copy has only in-frame clones and lacks some. The table lists over 60,000 clones, just over 85% of them singletons. Trimming cost V 4 bases and J 2 bases; bases outside gene matches: 5. The CDR3 has 15 amino acids. Germline V gene data show CDR1 as MGHRA and CDR2 as YSYEKL. Sequenced material: blood, taken from a patient whose treatment included radiotherapy and nephrectomy. The rearrangement links TRBV4-1 to TRBJ2-3; 8 bases fit TRBD2. This TCR was recovered from a woman between 50 and 59 years old with renal cell carcinoma. Written as DNA, the CDR3 is TGCGCCAGCAGCCCTACTAGCGGTTTCACAGATACGCAGTATTTT. Its protein is CASSPTSGFTDTQYF.